Sequencing of this T cell receptor (beta chain) was carried out in a study of blood T cell repertoires in COVID-19. At the level of the study: The samples span acute and convalescent COVID-19 from the United States, Italy and Spain.

As handled by the study authors: Nucleated cell counts were estimated from reference gene primer amplification. Sequencing was performed with immunoSEQ multiplex PCR; in TCRdb, only in-frame clones are kept and a portion is missing. V and J calls and clone size are as listed in that table; D and trimming were resolved from the DNA. This sample has about 34,000 clones; roughly 86% occur once, and the top ten carry more than 13%. The CDR3 loop spans 13 amino acids. Germline loops: CDR1 SGDLS, CDR2 YYNGEE. V lost 0 bases and J lost 9; bases outside the gene matches: 3. The clonotype was recovered from a human donor with active COVID-19. The donor label of this sample is uncertain. The sequencing input was peripheral blood. This chain connects TRBV9 to TRBJ2-3, with 8 bases lining up with TRBD1. CDR3 DNA: TGTGCCAGCAGCGTAGGGGACAGGCAGACGCAGTATTTT. It encodes CASSVGDRQTQYF.